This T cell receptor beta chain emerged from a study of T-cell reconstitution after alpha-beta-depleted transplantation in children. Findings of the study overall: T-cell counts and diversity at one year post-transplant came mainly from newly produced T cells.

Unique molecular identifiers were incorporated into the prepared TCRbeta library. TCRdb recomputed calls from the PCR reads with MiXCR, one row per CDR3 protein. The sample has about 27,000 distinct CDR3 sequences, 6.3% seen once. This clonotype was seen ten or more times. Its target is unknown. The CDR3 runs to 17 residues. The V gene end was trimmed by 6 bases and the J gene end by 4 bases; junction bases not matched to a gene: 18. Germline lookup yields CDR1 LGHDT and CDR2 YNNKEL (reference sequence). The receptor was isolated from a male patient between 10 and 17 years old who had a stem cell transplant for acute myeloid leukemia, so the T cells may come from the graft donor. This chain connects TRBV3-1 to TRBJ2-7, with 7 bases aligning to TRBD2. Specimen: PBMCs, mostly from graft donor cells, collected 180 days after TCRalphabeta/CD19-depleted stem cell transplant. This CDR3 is CASRDQAGPNGDYEQYF. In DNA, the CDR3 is TGTGCCAGCAGGGACCAAGCGGGGCCTAACGGGGATTACGAGCAGTACTTC.